Presented here are 20 T cell receptor beta chains from one specimen sequenced in a study of OX40 agonist ivuxolimab in advanced cancers. TCRdb's copy holds only in-frame clones and misses some; the assay was immunoSEQ multiplex PCR. The sample holds about 46,000 clones; roughly 89% are singletons and the top ten take 11% to 15%. Sequences were derived from CD4+ or CD8+ T cells sorted from blood, sampled in a trial of the OX40 agonist ivuxolimab. All receptors derive from an adult with an advanced solid tumor such as melanoma, head and neck, liver or kidney cancer.

V gene TRBV2 combines with J gene TRBJ2-2; D unclear. This CDR3 comprises 14 residues. From germline, CDR1 is SNHLY and CDR2 FYNNEI. Deletions cut 7 bases from V and 4 bases from J, with 13 bases between. The CDR3, as DNA: TGTGCCAGCACCCTGGCGAGGTTCACCGGGGAGCTGTTTTTT. Amino acid sequence: CASTLARFTGELFF.

The rearrangement links TRBV7-9 to TRBJ2-1; D unresolved. The ends were cut back, 1 base at V and 3 bases at J, with 7 bases in the middle. Germline lookup yields CDR1 SEHNR and CDR2 FQNEAQ (reference sequence). This CDR3 region has 14 residues. In DNA, the CDR3 is TGTGCCAGCAGCTTAGGATCTGGCTACAATGAGCAGTTCTTC. Amino acid sequence: CASSLGSGYNEQFF.

The chain employs TRBV23-1 and TRBJ2-1; 10 bases are shared with TRBD1. TRBV23-1 is sorted into the ORF group, with uncertain function. The trim removed 8 bases at V and 6 bases at J, leaving 4 bases unmatched. This CDR3 is 13 amino acids long. CDR3 amino acids: CASRGQGLNEQFF. The CDR3 DNA reads TGCGCCAGCCGGGGACAGGGGCTCAATGAGCAGTTCTTC.

The chain joins TRBV28 to TRBJ2-7; D is possibly TRBD1 (8 bases). V was cut by 2 bases and J by 2 bases, with 16 bases left in between. The CDR3 spans 16 residues. Germline V CDR1 and CDR2: MDHEN, SYDVKM. Here the CDR3 DNA reads TGTGCCAGCAGTTTAACAGGGGGGGTGCGCCCCTACGAGCAGTACTTC. It codes for CASSLTGGVRPYEQYF.

V and J are TRBV7-9 and TRBJ2-7; unclear D gene. Trimming shortened V by 3 bases and J by 4 bases, and 13 bases separated the two germline ends. Germline V gene data show CDR1 as SEHNR and CDR2 as FQNEAQ (reference sequence). The CDR3 length is 14 residues. The CDR3 sequence is CASSLPRRNYEQYF. The CDR3, as DNA: TGTGCCAGCAGCTTGCCAAGGAGAAATTACGAGCAGTACTTC.

The chain has TRBV6-1 and TRBJ2-3; 7 bases map to TRBD1. The ends lost 6 bases at V and 6 bases at J; junction bases unmatched: 6. CDR1 is MNHNS and CDR2 is SASEGT in the germline V gene. The length of the CDR3 is 13 residues. The DNA for the CDR3 is TGTGCCAGCAGGGTCCGGGACAGTGATACGCAGTATTTT. The encoded protein is CASRVRDSDTQYF.

In the case of this clone: Other DNA sequences in this specimen translate into the identical CDR3. The rearrangement links TRBV19 to TRBJ2-5, with 8 bases matching TRBD2. The CDR3 loop spans 14 amino acids. The V gene end was trimmed by 3 bases and the J gene end by 4 bases; junction bases not matched to a gene: 4. Germline CDR1 is LNHDA and CDR2 is SQIVND (reference sequence). The CDR3 region has the DNA TGTGCCAGTAGTATGGGGCTAGCGGGAGAGACCCAGTACTTC. It is translated as CASSMGLAGETQYF.

V and J are TRBV27 and TRBJ1-5, with D possibly TRBD1 on 5 matching bases. Trimming left V 6 bases short and J 2 bases short, with 14 bases between. This CDR3 is built from 15 residues. From germline, CDR1 is MNHEY and CDR2 SMNVEV (reference sequence). This CDR3 reads CASRSDGARNQPQHF. CDR3 nucleotides: TGTGCCAGCAGATCCGATGGGGCTCGCAATCAGCCCCAGCATTTT.

The chain joins TRBV19 to TRBJ2-7; TRBD1 matches 7 bases. The junction had 8 bases not matched to a gene; V was cut back by 6 bases and J by 0 bases. Per the germline V gene, CDR1 is LNHDA and CDR2 is SQIVND (reference sequence). The CDR3 is 15 residues long. The CDR3 loop is CASRTGTASSYEQYF. CDR3 sequence (DNA): TGTGCCAGTAGAACCGGGACAGCAAGCTCCTACGAGCAGTACTTC. Drawing the rest from reference TRBV19 and TRBJ2-7, the complete variable domain is DGGITQSPKYLFRKEGQNVTLSCEQNLNHDAMYWYRQDPGQGLRLIYYSQIVNDFQKGDIAEGYSVSREKKESFPLTVTSAQKNPTAFYLCASRTGTASSYEQYFGPGTRLTVT.

V usage is TRBV10-2 and J usage is TRBJ2-7; 9 nucleotides line up with TRBD2. Germline V gives CDR1 WSHSY, CDR2 SAAADI. The V gene end was trimmed by 5 bases and the J gene end by 4 bases; junction bases not matched to a gene: 6. CDR3 length: 14 amino acids. CDR3 in amino acids: CASSMGGRAYEQYF. Here the CDR3 DNA reads TGCGCCAGCAGTATGGGCGGGAGGGCTTACGAGCAGTACTTC.

The V call is TRBV6-6, the J call TRBJ2-2; 7 bases match TRBD1. The V segment lost 5 bases and the J segment 5 bases; nucleotides outside the gene matches: 5. This CDR3 has 14 residues. Germline values: CDR1 MNHNY, CDR2 SVGAGI (reference sequence). The CDR3 DNA sequence: TGTGCCAGCAGTATGACAGGGTGGACCGGGGAGCTGTTTTTT. It yields the protein CASSMTGWTGELFF.

The chain uses TRBV27 and TRBJ2-7; D remains ambiguous. The CDR3 sequence is 15 residues long. From germline, CDR1 is MNHEY and CDR2 SMNVEV (reference sequence). Trimming removed 4 bases at V and 0 bases at J, with 13 bases between. CDR3 loop: CASSSSPHSSYEQYF. Here the CDR3 DNA reads TGTGCCAGCAGTTCATCCCCCCACAGCTCCTACGAGCAGTACTTC.

The CDR3 region is CASSPTGRGNQPQHF. The CDR3 nucleotides are TGTGCCAGCAGCCCGACAGGTAGGGGGAATCAGCCCCAGCATTTT. The rearrangement uses TRBV5-8 and TRBJ1-5, with D tentatively TRBD1 (6 bases). The V end lost 4 bases, the J end lost 4 bases, and 15 bases lay between the germline ends. This CDR3 is built from 15 residues. Germline V gene sequence: CDR1 SGHTS, CDR2 YDEGEE.

This sequence joins TRBV15 and TRBJ1-5, with 8 nucleotides matching TRBD1. V gave up 3 bases and J gave up 0 bases; unmatched junction bases: 13. Per the germline V gene, CDR1 is LNHNV and CDR2 is YYDKDF (reference sequence). The CDR3 contains 19 residues. The CDR3 region has the DNA TGTGCCACCAGCAGGTTCAGACAGGGGACCAACTTTAGCAATCAGCCCCAGCATTTT. Its translation: CATSRFRQGTNFSNQPQHF.

The chain has TRBV5-8 and TRBJ2-2; tentative D call: TRBD2 (6 bases). CDR3 length: 14 residues. Per germline, CDR1 SGHTS and CDR2 YDEGEE. V gave up 3 bases and J gave up 4 bases, with 10 bases separating them. The DNA of the CDR3 is TGTGCCAGCAGCTGGAGGAGGGGCACCGGGGAGCTGTTTTTT. Amino acids: CASSWRRGTGELFF.

The genes are TRBV18 and TRBJ1-2; D possibly corresponds to TRBD1 (5 bases). The V end was cut by 1 base, the J end by 0 bases, with 9 bases between. This CDR3 has 15 amino acids. Germline assignment: CDR1 KGHSH and CDR2 LQKENI. CDR3 nucleotides: TGTGCCAGCTCACCACGTGAACAGGCTAACTATGGCTACACCTTC. Translation: CASSPREQANYGYTF. The full variable domain, its missing parts supplied by reference TRBV18 and TRBJ1-2, is NAGVMQNPRHLVRRRGQEARLRCSPMKGHSHVYWYRQLPEEGLKFMVYLQKENIIDESGMPKERFSAEFPKEGPSILRIQQVVRGDSAAYFCASSPREQANYGYTFGSGTRLTVV.

The chain recombines TRBV28 with TRBJ1-1; D is unclear. V lost 6 bases to trimming and J lost 5 bases, with 19 bases between them. This CDR3 contains 15 residues. From germline, CDR1 is MDHEN and CDR2 SYDVKM. The CDR3 spells CASSPWYRDGTEAFF. The CDR3 nucleotides are TGTGCCAGCAGCCCTTGGTACAGAGATGGGACTGAAGCTTTCTTT.

The table lists this clone with a count of one. The rearrangement uses TRBV7-2 and TRBJ2-7; possible D gene TRBD2, 7 bases. V lost 3 bases, J lost 4 bases, and 10 bases lay in between. This CDR3 is built from 13 residues. Germline CDR1 reads SGHTA; CDR2 reads FQGNSA. For the CDR3, the DNA is TGTGCCAGCAGCTTGAGCGGGACATACGAGCAGTACTTC. Encoded protein: CASSLSGTYEQYF.

This clone appeared a single time. The chain links TRBV6-5 to TRBJ2-5, with TRBD1 as a possible D gene (6 bases). CDR3 length equals 14 residues. Germline CDR1 MNHEY, CDR2 SVGAGI. V was trimmed by 2 bases and J by 4 bases, leaving 11 bases between them. The CDR3 sequence: CASSYLGQRETQYF. For the CDR3, the DNA is TGTGCCAGCAGTTACCTCGGACAGAGAGAGACCCAGTACTTC.

The genes are TRBV7-9 and TRBJ2-3; TRBD1 might be the D (5 bases). The CDR3 is 13 residues long. Trimming pared 8 bases from V and 4 bases from J, leaving 13 bases between. Per germline, CDR1 SEHNR and CDR2 FQNEAQ (reference sequence). The chain's CDR3 is CASGHGYADTQYF. The CDR3 region has the DNA TGTGCCAGCGGACATGGATACGCAGATACGCAGTATTTT. The full variable domain, in which reference TRBV7-9 and TRBJ2-3 provide the parts outside the CDR3, is DTGVSQNPRHKITKRGQNVTFRCDPISEHNRLYWYRQTLGQGPEFLTYFQNEAQLEKSRLLSDRFSAERPKGSFSTLEIQRTEQGDSAMYLCASGHGYADTQYFGPGTRLTVL.